The table lists the clone carrying this T cell receptor (beta chain) with many counts. Its cognate antigen is unknown. The sample is drawn from a study of T cells after yellow fever vaccination. Findings of the study overall: At approximately 95% for CD4 and approximately 89% for CD8, most primary-vaccination clones showed up again after the booster. CD4 and CD8 compartments shared a small share of clonotypes, likely from convergent recombination.

TCRdb re-analysed the 5' RACE reads in MiXCR, keeping a single row per CDR3 protein. The sample consists of some 300,000 distinct CDR3 sequences, 8.5% to 10% of them appearing once. The CDR3 contains 17 residues. V was clipped by 4 bases and J by 0 bases, with 17 bases between them. Germline lookup yields CDR1 SGHRS and CDR2 YFSETQ. Sequences were derived from CD4+ T cells sorted from PBMCs, sampled 5 days after the yellow fever booster vaccination. V and J are TRBV5-1 and TRBJ1-3, with unresolved D. This receptor was obtained from a man younger than 30 who received the YFV17D yellow fever vaccine. CDR3 coding DNA: TGCGCCAGCAGCCCCGACCGACAAGGCGACTCTGGAAACACCATATATTTT. It translates to CASSPDRQGDSGNTIYF.